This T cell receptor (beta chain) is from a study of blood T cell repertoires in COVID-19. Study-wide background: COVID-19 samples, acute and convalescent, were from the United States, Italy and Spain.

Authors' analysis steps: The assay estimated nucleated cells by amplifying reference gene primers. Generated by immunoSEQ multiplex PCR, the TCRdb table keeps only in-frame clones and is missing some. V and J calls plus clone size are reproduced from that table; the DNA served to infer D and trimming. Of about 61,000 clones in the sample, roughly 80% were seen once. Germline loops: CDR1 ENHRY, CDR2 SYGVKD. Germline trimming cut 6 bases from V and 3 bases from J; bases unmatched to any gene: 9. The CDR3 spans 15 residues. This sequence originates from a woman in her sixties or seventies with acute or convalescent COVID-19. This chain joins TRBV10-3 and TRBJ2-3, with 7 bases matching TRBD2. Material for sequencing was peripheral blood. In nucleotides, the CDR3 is TGTGCCATCAGCCCCAGAAGCGGGGATACAGATACGCAGTATTTT. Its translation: CAISPRSGDTDTQYF.